This record covers a single TCR beta chain. Its target is not known. TCR beta CDR3 sequences were amplified from RNA transcripts. The HTBI set primed first-round TCR CDR3 RT-PCR. TCRdb independently ran MiXCR on the multiplex PCR reads; one entry per CDR3 protein. The sample has hundreds of thousands of distinct CDR3 sequences; 17% are singletons. This sample is part of a study of T cells in Graves' hyperthyroidism and ophthalmopathy. Study outcomes and limitations: Most thyroid clonotypes expanded above 0.001 were also detected in blood. A model of 13 V-J pairs discriminated ophthalmopathy from stable hyperthyroidism.

Ophthalmopathy cases scored 3 or more on the Clinical Activity Score and 4 or more on NOSPECS grade, with duration below 3 months. The PBMCs studied were ones that came from 10 ml fresh peripheral blood. Sample: blood. The clonotype comes from a woman aged 18-35 years with Graves' ophthalmopathy.

CDR3 sequence reads: CASSRRDRGNEQYF. CDR3 in DNA: TGTGCCAGCAGCCGCCGGGACAGGGGGAACGAGCAGTACTTC. The J gene is TRBJ2-7, the V gene TRBV3-1; the match to TRBD1 covers 11 bases. Trimming removed 4 bases from V and 5 bases from J; junction bases left unmatched: 4. This CDR3 has 14 amino acids. The germline gives CDR1 LGHDT, CDR2 YNNKEL (reference sequence).